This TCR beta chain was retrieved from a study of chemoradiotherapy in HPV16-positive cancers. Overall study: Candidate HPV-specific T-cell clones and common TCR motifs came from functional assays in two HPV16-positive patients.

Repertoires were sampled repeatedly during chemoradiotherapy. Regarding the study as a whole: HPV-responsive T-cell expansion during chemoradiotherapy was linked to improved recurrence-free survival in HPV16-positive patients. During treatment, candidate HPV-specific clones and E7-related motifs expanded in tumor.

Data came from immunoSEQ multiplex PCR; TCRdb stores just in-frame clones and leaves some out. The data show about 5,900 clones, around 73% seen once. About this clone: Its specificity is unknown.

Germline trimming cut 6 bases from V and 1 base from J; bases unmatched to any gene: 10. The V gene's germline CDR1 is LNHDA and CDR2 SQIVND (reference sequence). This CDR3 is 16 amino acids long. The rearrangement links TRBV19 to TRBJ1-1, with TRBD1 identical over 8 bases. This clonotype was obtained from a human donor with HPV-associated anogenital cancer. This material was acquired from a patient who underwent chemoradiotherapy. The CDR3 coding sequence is TGTGCCAGTAGCCCGGGACAGGATGCTTGGAACACTGAAGCTTTCTTT. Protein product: CASSPGQDAWNTEAFF.